These 16 T cell receptor beta chains share one sample of origin, sequenced in a study of T cells in localized non-small cell lung cancer. Generated by immunoSEQ multiplex PCR, the TCRdb table keeps only in-frame clones and is missing some. In the table there are tens of thousands of clones, just over 90% of which are singletons. This material consisted of peripheral blood, taken before any cancer treatment. The origin of the receptors is an older female donor with stage I lung adenocarcinoma.

The rearrangement links TRBV28 to TRBJ2-7; 7 nucleotides line up with TRBD1. The length of the CDR3 is 15 residues. Germline values: CDR1 MDHEN, CDR2 SYDVKM. Trimming removed 5 bases from V and 2 bases from J; junction bases left unmatched: 9. The chain's CDR3 is CASSPRDSPAYEQYF. The CDR3 DNA reads TGTGCCAGCAGTCCCAGGGACAGCCCAGCCTACGAGCAGTACTTC.

The chain employs TRBV7-2 and TRBJ2-6, with D unresolved. The CDR3 has 14 amino acids. Trimming took 4 bases from V and 0 from J, leaving 4 bases between them. The germline V gene has CDR1 SGHTA and CDR2 FQGNSA. The DNA of the CDR3 is TGTGCCAGCAGCTCGGGCTCTGGGGCCAACGTCCTGACTTTC. Protein: CASSSGSGANVLTF.

V is TRBV4-1 and J is TRBJ2-3; 7 bases align to TRBD2. The CDR3 covers 14 residues. The V gene end was trimmed by 4 bases and the J gene end by 3 bases; junction bases not matched to a gene: 4. The germline V gene encodes CDR1 MGHRA and CDR2 YSYEKL. The CDR3 DNA follows: TGCGCCAGCAGCCCGGGCGGGGGAACAGATACGCAGTATTTT. It codes for CASSPGGGTDTQYF.

The rearrangement links TRBV11-2 to TRBJ1-1; the D gene is possibly TRBD1 (6 bases). The CDR3 runs 15 residues. The germline CDR1 and CDR2 sequences are SGHAT and FQNNGV. V was pared by 5 bases and J by 1 base, with 14 bases between. This chain's CDR3 is CASSDTGTPNTEAFF. The CDR3 region has the DNA TGTGCCAGCAGCGACACCGGGACACCGAACACTGAAGCTTTCTTT.

CDR3 amino acids: CASSSQAGGSTEAFF. The CDR3 DNA reads as TGCGCCAGCAGCTCCCAAGCCGGGGGTAGCACTGAAGCTTTCTTT. The V call is TRBV5-1, the J call TRBJ1-1; tentatively, D is TRBD1 (5 bases). The germline V and J ends were trimmed by 3 bases and 4 bases, with 16 bases remaining between them. The germline gives CDR1 SGHRS, CDR2 YFSETQ. The CDR3 extends over 15 amino acids. The whole variable domain, remainder taken from reference TRBV5-1 and TRBJ1-1, is KAGVTQTPRYLIKTRGQQVTLSCSPISGHRSVSWYQQTPGQGLQFLFEYFSETQRNKGNFPGRFSGRQFSNSRSEMNVSTLELGDSALYLCASSSQAGGSTEAFFGQGTRLTVV.

This clone showed up just once. The rearrangement uses TRBV6-1 and TRBJ2-3; no clear D. This CDR3 is built from 13 residues. Trimming left V 2 bases short and J 7 bases short, with 10 bases between. The germline V gene encodes CDR1 MNHNS and CDR2 SASEGT. The CDR3 is CASSEIPRYTQYF. The CDR3 nucleotides read TGTGCCAGCAGTGAAATCCCGAGATATACGCAGTATTTT.

This clone was found once. The rearrangement joins TRBV4-3 to TRBJ1-2; the D is unclear. From germline, CDR1 is LGHNA and CDR2 YSLEER. The CDR3 consists of 14 residues. The V end was cut by 0 bases, the J end by 7 bases, with 12 bases between. CDR3 DNA: TGCGCCAGCAGCCAAGAATGGCCGGGCCGTGGCTACACCTTC. Amino acid sequence: CASSQEWPGRGYTF.

The chain has TRBV6-5 and TRBJ1-2; TRBD1 might be the D (5 bases). CDR1 is MNHEY, CDR2 SVGAGI, per germline. Deletions cut 10 bases from V and 2 bases from J, with 20 bases between. This CDR3 spans 15 amino acids. CDR3 in DNA: TGTGCCATAGGGCGGGACGGATCGGAGAACTATGGCTACACCTTC. Translation gives CAIGRDGSENYGYTF.

This rearrangement joins TRBV7-9 to TRBJ2-1; D is ambiguous. The V gene lost 5 bases and the J gene lost 6 bases, with 17 bases spanning the gap. The CDR3 runs to 15 residues. Germline V gene lookup returns CDR1 SEHNR and CDR2 FQNEAQ (reference sequence). The CDR3 nucleotides read TGTGCCAGCAGCCTAACCGCACGGCACACCAATGAGCAGTTCTTC. It yields the protein CASSLTARHTNEQFF.

The V gene is TRBV7-3, the J gene TRBJ1-1, with TRBD1 matching 7 bases. This CDR3 has 15 amino acids. The V gene end was trimmed by 2 bases and the J gene end by 2 bases; junction bases not matched to a gene: 5. Germline values: CDR1 SGHTA, CDR2 FQGTGA. The CDR3: CASSLGGQPNTEAFF. For the CDR3, the DNA is TGTGCCAGCAGCTTAGGGGGACAGCCCAACACTGAAGCTTTCTTT.

The rearrangement joins TRBV29-1 to TRBJ1-1, with D perhaps TRBD1 (5 bases). V lost 1 base and J 4 bases, leaving 13 bases between the germline ends. CDR3 size: 14 residues. Germline V gene sequence: CDR1 SQVTM, CDR2 ANQGSEA. Written as DNA, the CDR3 is TGCAGCGTTGAAGGCCTTCAGGGTCCCACTGAAGCTTTCTTT. This gives the protein CSVEGLQGPTEAFF.

The chain has TRBV6-5 and TRBJ1-4; the match to TRBD1 covers 9 bases. CDR3 length: 16 residues. Per the germline V gene, CDR1 is MNHEY and CDR2 is SVGAGI. The junction had 9 bases not matched to a gene; V was cut back by 3 bases and J by 7 bases. The CDR3 loop reads CASSYLVGQGGEKLFF. The CDR3 DNA follows: TGTGCCAGCAGTTATCTTGTGGGACAGGGAGGTGAAAAACTGTTTTTT.

V is TRBV14 and J is TRBJ1-2, with a possible D match to TRBD1 (6 bases). CDR1 is SGHDN, CDR2 FVKESK, per germline. The CDR3 covers 15 residues. Trimming removed 1 base at V and 8 bases at J, with 17 bases between. The DNA for the CDR3 is TGTGCCAGCAGCCAAGTAATTACAGGGCCCGAGGGCTACACCTTC. This gives the protein CASSQVITGPEGYTF.

The J gene is TRBJ2-7, the V gene TRBV15; D could derive from TRBD1 or TRBD2 (6 bases each). Trimming removed 4 bases at V and 2 bases at J, with 15 bases between. Germline V lookup: CDR1 LNHNV, CDR2 YYDKDF (reference sequence). The CDR3 is made up of 15 amino acids. CDR3 sequence (DNA): TGTGCCACCAGCAATTTTGGAGGGGGTGCCTACGAGCAGTACTTC. Its protein is CATSNFGGGAYEQYF.

The CDR3 here is CASSVSTSNTGELFF. In nucleotides, the CDR3 is TGTGCCAGCAGCGTAAGCACTTCGAACACCGGGGAGCTGTTTTTT. This sequence joins TRBV9 and TRBJ2-2, with D hard to call. The CDR3 is made up of 15 amino acids. Trimming pared 1 base from V and 0 bases from J, leaving 7 bases between. Germline loops: CDR1 SGDLS, CDR2 YYNGEE. Using reference TRBV9 and TRBJ2-2 for the parts outside the CDR3, the full variable domain is DSGVTQTPKHLITATGQRVTLRCSPRSGDLSVYWYQQSLDQGLQFLIQYYNGEERAKGNILERFSAQQFPDLHSELNLSSLELGDSALYFCASSVSTSNTGELFFGEGSRLTVL.

The chain couples TRBV9 to TRBJ1-5; 7 bases are shared with TRBD1. The junction had 5 bases not matched to a gene; V was cut back by 3 bases and J by 2 bases. Per the germline V gene, CDR1 is SGDLS and CDR2 is YYNGEE. The CDR3 is 15 amino acids. CDR3 amino acids: CASSDDRARNQPQHF. The DNA for the CDR3 is TGTGCCAGCAGCGATGACAGGGCTCGCAATCAGCCCCAGCATTTT.